The source of this TCR beta chain is a study of cytomegalovirus exposure and HLA in healthy donors (dated by TCRdb to about 2017). Background on the whole study: The roughly 670 repertoires of the first cohort and the approximately 110 validation repertoires were produced on the same platform, according to a later analysis. The study was designed to test whether signatures of past pathogen exposure could be identified by cataloging public T cell receptors. In addition to the first cohort of around 670 subjects, a separate validation cohort of under 150 different subjects was used. To predict cytomegalovirus infection status, the study brought together high-throughput TCR immunosequencing, statistical association of individual TCRs with disease status, and machine learning.

Donors formed part of the validation cohort, which comprised 120 subjects and was distinct from the first cohort of roughly 600 subjects. Broad study findings and their caveats: Most TCR sequences were seen in very few donors, while some public TCRs were found in many individuals. The classifier was reported to diagnose cytomegalovirus status with high specificity and sensitivity in both the original cohort and the validation cohort. The study listed approximately 150 TCR beta chains as associated with cytomegalovirus. In vitro tests confirmed that a few of the cytomegalovirus-associated TCR beta chains recognize cytomegalovirus antigens. A later analysis found that TCRs clustered in the first cohort also tended to co-occur in the roughly 120 validation repertoires, with more than 90% of cluster scores above 0. It was suggested by the authors that the approach could potentially be generalized to other disease states and immunological phenotypes. The validation cohort had no HLA typing available for a later analysis, so co-occurrence within that cohort was assessed over all 130 or so repertoires.

The receptor library was made with the immunoSEQ multiplex PCR assay. The authors processed their data as follows. To diagnose cytomegalovirus status from the catalog of TCR beta chain sequences, a statistical classification framework was built. TCRdb stores this immuneACCESS table with in-frame sequences only. Part of the clones is absent; in the studies checked, under half of the shortfall reflects unresolved V genes, and no reason is known for the rest. V and J calls and clone size are those listed in that table; D and trimming were worked out from the DNA. In this sample the table shows roughly 250,000 clones, around nine tenths of which occur a single time. Approximately 2.5% of the sample is in the top ten clones. Remarks on this clone: It has no known antigen specificity. Base-call qualities are not available, and no considerably larger clone is one nucleotide away.

CDR1 and CDR2 are drawn from the germline V gene: SNHLY, FYNNEI. The trim is 1 base for V and 0 bases for J, with a gap of 4 bases between the germline ends. Inclusive of the bounding cysteine and phenylalanine, the CDR3 is 14 residues long. The only DNA kept is the CDR3, 42 bases in frame from the first base. This sequence was found in a young man in good health and CMV-seronegative. The material sequenced was PBMCs. Here the chain combines TRBV2 and TRBJ1-3; too little of a D gene remains to name it. The DNA sequence is as follows: TGTGCCAGCAGTGAAGTAGTCTCTGGAAACACCATATATTTT. It is translated as CASSEVVSGNTIYF.